This TCR beta chain was recorded in a study of CD8 T cells in ankylosing spondylitis. MiXCR, run by TCRdb on the 5' RACE reads, gives a single entry per CDR3 protein. The repertoire includes roughly 130,000 distinct CDR3 sequences, roughly 7.3% of them detected once, and 9% to 15% sits in the top ten. Germline CDR1 reads MGHRA; CDR2 reads YSYEKL. CDR3 length: 19 amino acids. V gave up 0 bases and J gave up 3 bases, with 22 bases separating them. This clonotype has at least ten counts. The origin of this receptor is a male donor with ankylosing spondylitis or in good health (not recorded which). Input material: blood, either unsorted or a sorted T cell fraction (not recorded which). The chain employs TRBV4-1 and TRBJ2-3; TRBD2 is a possible D gene (6 bases). The CDR3 DNA reads TGCGCCAGCAGCCAAGAGGCTCAAGGAGTTGCCGCGGGGACAGATACGCAGTATTTT. Its protein product is CASSQEAQGVAAGTDTQYF.